These 21 T cell receptor beta chains share one sample of origin, sequenced in a study of shared clonotypes between healthy human individuals. TCRdb's copy holds only in-frame clones and misses some; the assay was immunoSEQ multiplex PCR. The sample gives about 110,000 clones, around two thirds of which show up once; 20% to 25% is in the top ten. The sequenced sample consisted of memory CD8+ T cells sorted from blood. Subset in this sample: CD45RO+ cells pooled with CCR7-negative TemRA cells. Every receptor here comes from a woman under 40 in good health.

This clone was observed a few times. Other nucleotide sequences from this sample produce the same CDR3. The rearrangement joins TRBV7-9 to TRBJ2-3; 9 bases fit TRBD1. Germline V CDR1 and CDR2: SEHNR, FQNEAQ (reference sequence). The CDR3 is 16 residues long. V dropped 1 base and J dropped 2; count of bases not matched to a gene: 4. CDR3 protein: CASSLVQGAYTDTQYF. The DNA of the CDR3 is TGTGCCAGCAGCTTAGTACAGGGGGCGTACACAGATACGCAGTATTTT.

This chain joins TRBV4-1 and TRBJ2-1, with 11 bases matching TRBD2. The J segment lost 4 bases and the V segment lost 5 bases, leaving 4 bases of the junction unmatched. The length of the CDR3 is 15 residues. Per germline, CDR1 MGHRA and CDR2 YSYEKL. The CDR3, as DNA: TGCGCCAGCAGCGACCTAGCGGGAGGTTACAATGAGCAGTTCTTC. It specifies CASSDLAGGYNEQFF.

The chain employs TRBV2 and TRBJ2-7, with D possibly being TRBD2 (7 bases). There are 15 residues in the CDR3. Germline CDR1 reads SNHLY; CDR2 reads FYNNEI. Trimming pared 6 bases from V and 4 bases from J, leaving 19 bases between. The CDR3 region has the DNA TGTGCCAGCAGCTTTTTCGGGGGGCTGGGATACGAGCAGTACTTC. Its protein is CASSFFGGLGYEQYF.

The chain couples TRBV28 to TRBJ2-3; 9 bases are shared with TRBD2. Trimming removed 8 bases from V and 5 bases from J; junction bases left unmatched: 14. CDR3 length equals 16 residues. Germline V gene data show CDR1 as MDHEN and CDR2 as SYDVKM. The CDR3 DNA follows: TGTGCCAGCGTTGGGGAGCGGGAGGAGTTTCAAGATACGCAGTATTTT. This sequence encodes CASVGEREEFQDTQYF.

V gene TRBV6-6 combines with J gene TRBJ1-5; D is ambiguous. Between the trimmed V and J ends, which lost 6 bases and 6 bases, there was a span of 21 bases. The CDR3 covers 16 residues. CDR1 is MNHNY and CDR2 is SVGAGI in the germline V gene (reference sequence). For the CDR3, the DNA is TGTGCCAGCAGCCCTAATGATCAAGGCGGGCGTCAGCCCCAGCATTTT. Protein sequence: CASSPNDQGGRQPQHF.

The V call is TRBV7-9, the J call TRBJ2-5; a weak D match, TRBD1 (5 bases). The J call is in doubt because the DNA end fits TRBJ2-7 better. Germline V CDR1 and CDR2: SEHNR, FQNEAQ (reference sequence). This CDR3 contains 14 residues. CDR3 DNA sequence: TGTGCCAGCAGCCACGTCCAGGGTCTATACGAGCAGTACTTC. Translation gives CASSHVQGLYEQYF.

This chain uses TRBV27 with TRBJ1-2; possibly TRBD1 for D (6 bases). V lost 5 bases and J 2 bases, leaving 18 bases between the germline ends. Per germline, CDR1 MNHEY and CDR2 SMNVEV (reference sequence). The CDR3 runs to 16 residues. CDR3 amino acids: CASSRKTGTLNYGYTF. CDR3 DNA sequence: TGTGCCAGCAGTCGAAAAACCGGGACACTGAACTATGGCTACACCTTC.

In its sample, this clone was seen once. The chain combines TRBV15 with TRBJ2-2; D ambiguous. The germline V and J ends were trimmed by 0 bases and 7 bases, with 12 bases remaining between them. The germline V gene has CDR1 LNHNV and CDR2 YYDKDF (reference sequence). This CDR3 spans 15 amino acids. CDR3 sequence: CATSRDLLPGGELFF. DNA for the CDR3: TGTGCCACCAGCAGAGATTTGCTTCCGGGCGGGGAGCTGTTTTTT.

This clone was picked up one time. The genes are TRBV6-5 and TRBJ2-1, with D perhaps matching TRBD2 (6 bases). V lost 3 bases and J 9 bases, leaving 12 bases between the germline ends. In germline, CDR1 is MNHEY, CDR2 SVGAGI. The CDR3 covers 13 residues. CDR3 nucleotides: TGTGCCAGCAGTTATGGGGGGTACGGTGAGCAGTTCTTC. Its translation is CASSYGGYGEQFF.

V usage is TRBV7-8 and J usage is TRBJ2-7; 7 nucleotides match TRBD2. This CDR3 region has 16 residues. Per germline, CDR1 SGHVS and CDR2 FQNEAQ. The J segment lost 0 bases and the V segment lost 1 base, leaving 6 bases of the junction unmatched. This CDR3 is CASSLGGSGLSYEQYF. In DNA, the CDR3 is TGTGCCAGCAGCTTAGGTGGTAGCGGGCTCTCCTACGAGCAGTACTTC.

This clone was detected only once. The chain joins TRBV10-3 to TRBJ1-1; 8 bases align to TRBD1. The CDR3 has 12 residues. The trim removed 8 bases at V and 1 base at J, leaving 0 bases unmatched. Germline V gene sequence: CDR1 ENHRY, CDR2 SYGVKD. The CDR3 reads CAIQGANTEAFF. CDR3 nucleotide sequence: TGTGCCATCCAGGGGGCGAACACTGAAGCTTTCTTT.

At least ten counts were recorded for this clone. The sample has other DNA sequences that encode this CDR3 too. V is TRBV19 and J is TRBJ2-1, with a weak D call TRBD1 (6 bases). Between the trimmed V and J ends, which lost 2 bases and 7 bases, there was a span of 9 bases. This CDR3 has 13 residues. Germline CDR1 and CDR2: LNHDA and SQIVND (reference sequence). The DNA for the CDR3 is TGTGCCAGTAGTATATGGGGGCCGAATGAGCAGTTCTTC. Protein product: CASSIWGPNEQFF.

This clone appeared a few times. The chain carries TRBV15 and TRBJ2-5; TRBD1 matches 8 bases. The J call may be faulty, since TRBJ2-7 better matches the DNA end. There are 15 residues in the CDR3. Germline CDR1 is LNHNV and CDR2 is YYDKDF (reference sequence). The CDR3 DNA sequence: TGTGCCACCAGCCCCCGGGACAGGAGCTCCTACGAGCAGTACTTC. Translation gives CATSPRDRSSYEQYF.

This clone was picked up a small number of times. This chain joins TRBV7-8 and TRBJ2-1; 14 nucleotides align to TRBD2. J gave up 7 bases and V 2 bases, and 10 bases lay outside the gene matches. Germline V gives CDR1 SGHVS, CDR2 FQNEAQ. This CDR3 is 18 amino acids long. DNA for the CDR3: TGTGCCAGCAGCTTAAAGGTGACTAGCGGGGGGGGTAGGAATGAGCAGTTCTTC. It translates to CASSLKVTSGGGRNEQFF.

This clone has a single count. The chain joins TRBV28 to TRBJ2-3; D is unresolved. Per the germline V gene, CDR1 is MDHEN and CDR2 is SYDVKM. The V end was cut by 4 bases, the J end by 2 bases, with 13 bases between. The CDR3 is 15 residues long. CDR3 region: CASSSTGSLTDTQYF. The CDR3 region has the DNA TGTGCCAGCAGTTCCACTGGGTCCCTCACAGATACGCAGTATTTT.

The chain is built from TRBV2 and TRBJ1-3; D is perhaps TRBD1 (5 bases). This CDR3 has 15 amino acids. CDR1 and CDR2 from the germline V gene are SNHLY and FYNNEI. Trimming pared 7 bases from V and 0 bases from J, leaving 13 bases between. Here the CDR3 reads CASKTTVISGNTIYF. The CDR3 coding sequence is TGTGCCAGCAAAACGACAGTGATCTCTGGAAACACCATATATTTT.

This chain joins TRBV18 and TRBJ2-5, with D uncertain. Per the germline V gene, CDR1 is KGHSH and CDR2 is LQKENI. The CDR3 extends over 13 amino acids. Between the trimmed V and J ends, which lost 5 bases and 2 bases, there was a span of 9 bases. The CDR3 sequence is CASSSGAQETQYF. CDR3 DNA sequence: TGTGCCAGCTCATCGGGCGCACAAGAGACCCAGTACTTC. The full variable domain, its missing parts supplied by reference TRBV18 and TRBJ2-5, is NAGVMQNPRHLVRRRGQEARLRCSPMKGHSHVYWYRQLPEEGLKFMVYLQKENIIDESGMPKERFSAEFPKEGPSILRIQQVVRGDSAAYFCASSSGAQETQYFGPGTRLLVL.

The rearrangement joins TRBV21-1 to TRBJ1-2; the table's D gene call, TRBD1, was not cross checked with the DNA. TRBV21-1 is a known pseudogene. CDR3 length: 11 amino acids. The CDR3 DNA is TGTGCCAGCGTCCAGGTAAATGGCTACACCTTC. Translated: CASVQVNGYTF.

This clone has only a few counts. V and J are TRBV6-6 and TRBJ2-2; TRBD2 matches at 10 bases. V shed 5 bases and J 3 bases; nucleotides not matched to a gene: 3. CDR1 is MNHNY, CDR2 SVGAGI, per germline (reference sequence). CDR3 size: 15 residues. The CDR3, as DNA: TGTGCCAGCAGTCCTACTAGCGGGGACACCGGGGAGCTGTTTTTT. Its protein is CASSPTSGDTGELFF.

V usage is TRBV11-2 and J usage is TRBJ2-5; D may correspond to TRBD1 or TRBD2 (6 bases each). CDR3 length: 17 residues. Trimming removed 1 base at V and 5 bases at J, with 20 bases between. Germline CDR1 is SGHAT and CDR2 is FQNNGV. CDR3 DNA sequence: TGTGCCAGCAGCTTAGGATTACGGGGGCGGTATAGGGAGACCCAGTACTTC. It is translated as CASSLGLRGRYRETQYF. The complete variable domain, with remaining parts taken from reference TRBV11-2 and TRBJ2-5, reads EAGVAQSPRYKIIEKRQSVAFWCNPISGHATLYWYQQILGQGPKLLIQFQNNGVVDDSQLPKDRFSAERLKGVDSTLKIQPAKLEDSAVYLCASSLGLRGRYRETQYFGPGTRLLVL.

The V and J genes are TRBV27 and TRBJ1-1, with D possibly matching TRBD1 (6 bases). Between the trimmed V and J ends, which lost 4 bases and 6 bases, there was a span of 12 bases. Germline V gene data show CDR1 as MNHEY and CDR2 as SMNVEV (reference sequence). This CDR3 comprises 13 residues. In DNA form, the CDR3 reads TGTGCCAGCAGTTGGGGACATAGGGCTGAAGCTTTCTTT. It encodes CASSWGHRAEAFF.